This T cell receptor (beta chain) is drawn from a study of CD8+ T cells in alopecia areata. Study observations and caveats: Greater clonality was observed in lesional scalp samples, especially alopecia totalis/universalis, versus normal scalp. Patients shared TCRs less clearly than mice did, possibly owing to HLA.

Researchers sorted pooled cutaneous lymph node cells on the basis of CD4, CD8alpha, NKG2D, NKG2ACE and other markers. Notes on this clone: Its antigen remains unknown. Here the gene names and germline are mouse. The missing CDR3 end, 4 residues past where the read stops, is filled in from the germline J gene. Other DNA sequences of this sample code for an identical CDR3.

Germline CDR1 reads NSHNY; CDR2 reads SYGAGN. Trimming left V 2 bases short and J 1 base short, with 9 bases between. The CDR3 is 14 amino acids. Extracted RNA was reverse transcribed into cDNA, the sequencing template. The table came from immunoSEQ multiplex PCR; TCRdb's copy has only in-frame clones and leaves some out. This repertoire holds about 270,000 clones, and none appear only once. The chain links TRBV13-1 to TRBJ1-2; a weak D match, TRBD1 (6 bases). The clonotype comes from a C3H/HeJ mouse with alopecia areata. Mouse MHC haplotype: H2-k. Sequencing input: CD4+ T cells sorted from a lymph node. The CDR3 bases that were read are TGTGCCAGCAGTGAAGGGGGGGGAAACTCC. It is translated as CASSEGGGNS. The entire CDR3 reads CASSEGGGNSDYTF.